The TCR beta chain under discussion was sequenced for a study of draining lymph node invasion in breast cancer (dated by TCRdb to 2020 to 2021). Regarding the complete study: Nodal metastasis was diagnosed by histology and cytokeratin immunohistochemistry, and confirmation was obtained by EpCAM/CD45 flow cytometry. A separate targeted assay used bulk TCR-beta CDR3 sequencing to compare sorted memory regulatory T cells with memory conventional CD4 T cells across breast cancer tissues. From each patient, matched non-invaded and tumor-invaded tumor-draining lymph nodes and the primary tumor were collected, and both Treg and Tconv subsets were profiled. The separate targeted TCR sequencing covered lymph nodes from a handful of patients, with primary tumors sequenced for three of those patients. Results and caveats for the whole study, not just this receptor: Some of the top 100 tumor clones were detected in invaded and non-invaded nodes, and this detection was taken to suggest recirculation between tumor and draining nodes. Tracking the tumor top-100 clones was possible in just two patients. Within each tissue, roughly 14-25% of Treg TCRs were also found among Tconvs, a result interpreted as suggesting peripheral Treg induction. According to the targeted TCR-seq data, Tregs appeared to be more clonally expanded than Tconvs in every tissue, and both subsets had lower diversity in tumor than in lymph nodes. Whether Treg conversion occurred in a given organ or whether converted Tregs recirculated between nodes and tumor could not be resolved from the data. TCRs shared between Treg and Tconv subsets were regarded as suggestive, but not proof, of a common clonal origin.

In regard to this clonotype: This clone's antigen is unknown. No qualities accompany the bases; no much larger clone lies one base away.

Libraries were prepared through bulk RNA-seq. Sequenced on an Illumina HiSeq 2500. Concerning the study's data processing: For the separate targeted TCR-seq dataset, CDR3 sequences were extracted and quantified from raw reads using MiXCR version 2.1.5 with default parameters. Each TCR-beta clone in the separate targeted TCR-seq dataset was defined by the V gene, J gene and CDR3 sequence taken together. In the separate targeted TCR-seq dataset, clones with fewer than three counts were first removed, after which only the 90% most strongly expressed clones per sample were kept. For each tissue in the separate targeted TCR-seq dataset, Treg-Tconv overlap was calculated by dividing the number of shared clones by the total number of Treg clones and multiplying by 100. Using fastp at Q25 and MiXCR, TCRdb reprocessed the public reads and kept productive beta chains. Each entry merges the rows of one CDR3 protein and shows their most common DNA and genes. The V and J calls follow TCRdb's processing rather than the paper's. This sample is represented by several thousand distinct CDR3 sequences; nearly 80% of them were singletons. The ten largest clones represent around 2% of the sample.

From its cysteine to its phenylalanine, the CDR3 spans 14 amino acids. Only the CDR3 part of the read is kept: 42 bases, read in frame from the first base. From the germline V gene, CDR1 is SGHTA and CDR2 is FQGNSA. V and J lose 4 bases and 5 bases, and a span of 13 bases separates them. Memory conventional CD4 T cells were sorted as CD4+ CD45RA- CD25- cells. Each tumor-draining lymph node was classified as non-invaded if metastatic tumor cells were absent and as invaded if metastatic tumor cells were present. T cells were pre-enriched with a Miltenyi Pan T Cell isolation kit before staining and sorting. Primary tumors were characterized by immunohistochemistry for estrogen receptor, progesterone receptor, HER2 and Ki-67. Within a few hours after surgery, the fresh surgical tissue was processed by cutting it into small fragments. Tissue fragments were enzymatically digested with Liberase TL plus DNase for 15 to 25 minutes and filtered through a 40-micrometer strainer. After DAPI live/dead staining, cells were sorted on a BD FACS Aria II, reaching about 98-99% purity. Sorted cells were lysed in TCL buffer, and RNA was purified using a Norgen Single Cell RNA purification kit that included DNase treatment.

The chain is made from TRBV7-2 and TRBJ2-3; the D region is possibly TRBD1 or TRBD2, each matching across 6 bases. Material: sorted memory CD4+ effector T cells from a lymph node. Interpreted using the paper, the cell subset or site label stands for: CD45RA-negative sorted CD4+ T cells (memory Tconv or effector/memory Treg). The TCR comes from a female donor with luminal breast cancer. The CDR3 is CASSSRGLLDTQYF. The DNA sequence is TGTGCCAGCAGCTCTCGGGGGCTCCTAGATACGCAGTATTTT.